One and the same sample provided the 19 T cell receptor beta chains below, sequenced in a study of shared clonotypes between healthy human individuals. The protocol was immunoSEQ multiplex PCR, while the TCRdb copy is restricted to in-frame clones and leaves out a portion. The sample lists more than 2,000,000 clones, over 90% occurring once. Sequencing was carried out using naive CD4+ T cells from PBMCs. This sample's subset: CD45RA+ positively selected. All receptors derive from a man aged 18-30 years in good health. Some clones in this sample may be carry-over from other donors' samples.

This sequence joins TRBV13 and TRBJ1-2, with 10 nucleotides matching TRBD1. The CDR3 totals 16 residues. Per the germline V gene, CDR1 is PRHDT and CDR2 is FYEKMQ (reference sequence). J gave up 2 bases and V 5 bases, and 8 bases lay outside the gene matches. The CDR3 bases are TGTGCCAGCAGCGCCCAGACAGGGGGCGAGAACTATGGCTACACCTTC. Protein sequence: CASSAQTGGENYGYTF.

This chain connects TRBV6-5 to TRBJ1-5, with TRBD1 identical over 9 bases. With V trimmed by 6 bases and J by 2 bases, 5 bases remained unmatched. Germline lookup yields CDR1 MNHEY and CDR2 SVGAGI. This CDR3 comprises 15 residues. The CDR3 loop reads CASSRTGVGNQPQHF. In DNA form, the CDR3 reads TGTGCCAGCAGCCGGACAGGGGTTGGCAATCAGCCCCAGCATTTT.

The J gene is TRBJ1-2, the V gene TRBV5-1, with TRBD1 matching 8 bases. J lost 2 bases, V lost 0 bases, and 3 bases had no gene match. This CDR3 spans 15 amino acids. The germline V gene has CDR1 SGHRS and CDR2 YFSETQ. CDR3 protein: CASSLGRTGNYGYTF. The CDR3 DNA reads as TGCGCCAGCAGCTTGGGAAGGACAGGGAACTATGGCTACACCTTC.

Only a few counts were recorded for this clone. The V call is TRBV30, the J call TRBJ1-2; D possibly corresponds to TRBD1 (6 bases). Germline-derived CDR1 and CDR2 are GTSNPN and SVGIG (reference sequence). Trimming pared 2 bases from V and 2 bases from J, leaving 6 bases between. This CDR3 comprises 12 residues. Here the CDR3 reads CAWSQGNYGYTF. CDR3 in DNA: TGTGCCTGGAGTCAGGGGAACTATGGCTACACCTTC.

The chain carries TRBV27 and TRBJ1-1; perhaps TRBD1 as D (5 bases). CDR3 size: 15 residues. The V and J ends lost 5 bases and 1 base respectively, with 14 bases between them. From germline, CDR1 is MNHEY and CDR2 SMNVEV (reference sequence). The CDR3 here is CASSGRDGWNTEAFF. In DNA, the CDR3 is TGTGCCAGCAGTGGGAGGGACGGGTGGAACACTGAAGCTTTCTTT.

The rearrangement joins TRBV4-2 to TRBJ1-2; 8 nucleotides align to TRBD1. In germline, CDR1 is LGHNA, CDR2 YNFKEQ. This CDR3 comprises 16 residues. V gave up 4 bases and J gave up 1 base; unmatched junction bases: 8. Here the CDR3 reads CASSPTGTGRNYGYTF. As DNA, the CDR3 is TGTGCCAGCAGCCCAACCGGGACAGGACGTAACTATGGCTACACCTTC.

The chain joins TRBV19 to TRBJ1-5; the match to TRBD1 covers 8 bases. The CDR3 totals 18 residues. V was pared by 7 bases and J by 4 bases, with 18 bases of the junction left unmatched. Looked up from germline, CDR1 is LNHDA and CDR2 is SQIVND (reference sequence). CDR3 sequence: CASTTRGQGGTGNQPQHF. Here the CDR3 DNA reads TGTGCCAGTACCACACGAGGACAGGGTGGAACGGGGAATCAGCCCCAGCATTTT.

This clone was counted once. The CDR3 DNA reads as TGTGCCTGGAGTGTATTCGAGGGCTACGGGAGGGGGGAGACCCAGTACTTC. Its translation is CAWSVFEGYGRGETQYF. The V call is TRBV30, the J call TRBJ2-5; TRBD2 aligns across 8 bases. V shed 0 bases, J shed 5 bases, and the junction held 14 bases outside the gene matches. The CDR3 length is 17 residues. The germline V gene has CDR1 GTSNPN and CDR2 SVGIG (reference sequence).

This clone has only one observation. The V call is TRBV29-1, the J call TRBJ2-1; 7 positions agree with TRBD2. The junction had 2 bases not matched to a gene; V was cut back by 5 bases and J by 1 base. The CDR3 runs 13 residues. The germline V gene encodes CDR1 SQVTM and CDR2 ANQGSEA. The CDR3 region has the DNA TGCAGCGTTCAAGCGGGATCCTACAATGAGCAGTTCTTC. Its protein product is CSVQAGSYNEQFF.

The gene calls are TRBV2 and TRBJ1-1; possibly TRBD1 for D (5 bases). The V end was cut by 6 bases, the J end by 4 bases, with 12 bases between. From germline, CDR1 is SNHLY and CDR2 FYNNEI. The CDR3 sequence is 13 residues long. CDR3 sequence (DNA): TGTGCCAGCAGGGTCGGGGGGGGCACTGAAGCTTTCTTT. Residues: CASRVGGGTEAFF.

The chain is built from TRBV19 and TRBJ2-1, with D perhaps matching TRBD2 (6 bases). The CDR3 contains 15 residues. V was clipped by 6 bases and J by 4 bases, with 16 bases between them. CDR1 is LNHDA and CDR2 is SQIVND in the germline V gene (reference sequence). CDR3 protein: CASRQPPGEYNEQFF. The CDR3 nucleotides read TGTGCCAGTAGACAACCCCCGGGAGAATACAATGAGCAGTTCTTC.

V and J are TRBV4-2 and TRBJ2-1; 10 nucleotides line up with TRBD2. Losses at the gene ends were 3 bases for V and 9 bases for J; bases not matched to a gene: 17. CDR1 LGHNA and CDR2 YNFKEQ come from the germline V gene. This CDR3 comprises 18 residues. This CDR3 is CASSHGPPLGLAGVEQFF. In nucleotides, the CDR3 is TGTGCCAGCAGCCATGGGCCCCCTTTGGGGCTAGCGGGAGTTGAGCAGTTCTTC.

This clone came up once. The rearrangement uses TRBV6-1 and TRBJ1-5; D is unclear. There are 13 residues in the CDR3. Germline CDR1 and CDR2: MNHNS and SASEGT. Trimming removed 6 bases from V and 4 bases from J, with 10 bases in between. CDR3 nucleotide sequence: TGTGCCAGCAGGGCCGGCAGTAATCAGCCCCAGCATTTT. As protein: CASRAGSNQPQHF.

The J gene is TRBJ2-1, the V gene TRBV6-1; perhaps TRBD1 as D (5 bases). Germline V gene lookup returns CDR1 MNHNS and CDR2 SASEGT. Trimming removed 5 bases from V and 9 bases from J, with 8 bases in between. The CDR3 consists of 11 residues. CDR3 amino acids: CASSNRGEQFF. The CDR3 nucleotides read TGTGCCAGCAGTAATAGGGGTGAGCAGTTCTTC.

CDR3 in DNA: TGTGCCAGCAGCCCAACAAGAAGGGGTGGGACCCAGTACTTC. Translation: CASSPTRRGGTQYF. J is TRBJ2-5 and V is TRBV28, with D perhaps matching TRBD1 (5 bases). CDR1 is MDHEN and CDR2 is SYDVKM in the germline V gene. Between the trimmed V and J ends, which lost 6 bases and 7 bases, there was a span of 18 bases. This CDR3 is 14 amino acids long. The complete variable domain, with remaining parts taken from reference TRBV28 and TRBJ2-5, reads DVKVTQSSRYLVKRTGEKVFLECVQDMDHENMFWYRQDPGLGLRLIYFSYDVKMKEKGDIPEGYSVSREKKERFSLILESASTNQTSMYLCASSPTRRGGTQYFGPGTRLLVL.

This clone was counted a single time. The rearrangement joins TRBV5-1 to TRBJ2-7, with 7 bases that match TRBD1. V lost 4 bases, J lost 6 bases, and 13 bases stayed unmatched. This CDR3 spans 15 amino acids. Per germline, CDR1 SGHRS and CDR2 YFSETQ. Written as DNA, the CDR3 is TGCGCCAGCAGCACCCGGGACAGAGGTTCACCCGAGCAGTACTTC. This codes for CASSTRDRGSPEQYF.

The chain carries TRBV5-1 and TRBJ2-1, with 7 bases lining up with TRBD1. The J segment lost 2 bases and the V segment lost 3 bases, leaving 5 bases of the junction unmatched. The CDR3 contains 15 residues. Germline V gene lookup returns CDR1 SGHRS and CDR2 YFSETQ. The CDR3 DNA sequence: TGCGCCAGCAGCTCTGGACAGGTTACCTACAATGAGCAGTTCTTC. Translating gives CASSSGQVTYNEQFF.

The chain recombines TRBV6-5 with TRBJ2-5, with 16 bases identical to TRBD2. In germline, CDR1 is MNHEY, CDR2 SVGAGI. The CDR3 length is 15 residues. Trimming removed 6 bases from V and 5 bases from J; junction bases left unmatched: 3. The CDR3 DNA is TGTGCCAGCAGGGGACTAGCGGGAGGGTTGGAGACCCAGTACTTC. Protein sequence: CASRGLAGGLETQYF.

CDR3 coding DNA: TGTGCCAGCAGTTTATCGAGGCAGGGAGCTTTTTCACCCCTCCACTTT. This gives the protein CASSLSRQGAFSPLHF. V usage is TRBV27 and J usage is TRBJ1-6; D possibly corresponds to TRBD1 (5 bases). Germline V CDR1 and CDR2: MNHEY, SMNVEV (reference sequence). Trimming removed 0 bases at V and 9 bases at J, with 15 bases between. This CDR3 is 16 amino acids long.